The 27 T cell receptor beta chains listed next were all sequenced from one sample in a study of cytomegalovirus exposure and HLA in healthy donors. PCR amplification relied on 60 Vbeta primers (plus 13 Jbeta primers). The data were produced by immunoSEQ multiplex PCR, yet TCRdb's version contains in-frame clones alone and is incomplete. Altogether 110,000 or so clones are present, 80% to 85% being singletons, with the ten largest covering 2.2%. Sequencing input: PBMCs. The receptors were sampled from a woman aged 25-40 years in good health and CMV-seronegative.

This clone is a singleton in its sample. V gene TRBV7-8 combines with J gene TRBJ2-2; 10 bases agree with TRBD2. Germline CDR1 is SGHVS and CDR2 is FQNEAQ. V was pared by 1 base and J by 4 bases, with 3 bases of the junction left unmatched. This CDR3 spans 16 amino acids. The CDR3 is CASSLVGLATTGELFF. The CDR3 coding sequence is TGTGCCAGCAGCTTAGTGGGACTAGCGACCACCGGGGAGCTGTTTTTT.

This sequence joins TRBV30 and TRBJ1-3, with D tentatively TRBD1 (5 bases). V shed 7 bases and J shed 10 bases, with 11 bases lying between them. Germline CDR1 GTSNPN, CDR2 SVGIG (reference sequence). The CDR3 has 10 residues. CDR3 DNA: TGTGCCTTCCAGGGAGGGACCATATATTTT. Amino acids: CAFQGGTIYF.

The chain links TRBV5-1 to TRBJ2-3, with 7 bases matching TRBD1. The J segment lost 2 bases and the V segment lost 0 bases, leaving 3 bases of the junction unmatched. Per the germline V gene, CDR1 is SGHRS and CDR2 is YFSETQ. The CDR3 has 15 residues. The CDR3 sequence is CASSLEGAFTDTQYF. The CDR3, as DNA: TGCGCCAGCAGCTTGGAGGGGGCCTTCACAGATACGCAGTATTTT.

The chain is built from TRBV6-6 and TRBJ2-4; the D gene is possibly TRBD1 (6 bases). Germline CDR1 and CDR2: MNHNY and SVGAGI (reference sequence). CDR3 length equals 15 residues. Trimming took off 8 bases at V and 5 bases at J, with 19 bases between the two ends. In DNA form, the CDR3 reads TGTGCCAGCTCCCTCCAGGGGCGTTCCCAAAACATTCAGTACTTC. Its protein product is CASSLQGRSQNIQYF.

This rearrangement joins TRBV5-1 to TRBJ2-7; 7 bases align to TRBD1. The CDR3 is made up of 15 amino acids. The germline V gene encodes CDR1 SGHRS and CDR2 YFSETQ. Trimming took 4 bases from V and 5 from J; bases not matched to a gene: 12. The CDR3 sequence is CASSPVGQGEHEQYF. Written as DNA, the CDR3 is TGCGCCAGCAGCCCAGTTGGGCAGGGGGAGCACGAGCAGTACTTC.

The chain's CDR3 is CAISESATYTGELFF. CDR3 DNA sequence: TGTGCCATCAGTGAGTCGGCCACCTACACCGGGGAGCTGTTTTTT. This rearrangement joins TRBV10-3 to TRBJ2-2; D call uncertain. Trimming took off 0 bases at V and 3 bases at J, with 8 bases between the two ends. Germline CDR1 ENHRY, CDR2 SYGVKD. The CDR3 runs 15 residues.

This clone was seen a handful of times. CDR3 nucleotides: TGTGCCTGGGGTCAATCAGGTGTAGGCTACACCTTC. The encoded protein is CAWGQSGVGYTF. The gene calls are TRBV30 and TRBJ1-2; D ambiguous. The CDR3 is 12 amino acids. With 5 bases removed from V and 8 bases from J, the gap between germline ends came to 15 bases. CDR1 and CDR2 from the germline V gene are GTSNPN and SVGIG (reference sequence).

The J gene is TRBJ1-2, the V gene TRBV28, with unresolved D. Germline CDR1 and CDR2: MDHEN and SYDVKM. V lost 4 bases and J lost 8, with 20 bases in between. CDR3 length: 15 residues. For the CDR3, the DNA is TGTGCCAGCAGTTCTGGAGGACTCGGACCGGGGGGCTACACCTTC. It is translated as CASSSGGLGPGGYTF.

The chain carries TRBV27 and TRBJ2-2; D is uncertain. With 2 bases removed from V and 5 bases from J, the gap between germline ends came to 6 bases. The CDR3 has 13 residues. Germline CDR1 MNHEY, CDR2 SMNVEV (reference sequence). The CDR3 bases are TGTGCCAGCAGTTTACCGGGTACCGGGGAGCTGTTTTTT. Its protein product is CASSLPGTGELFF.

The chain employs TRBV18 and TRBJ1-1, with a weak D call TRBD1 (5 bases). V dropped 3 bases and J dropped 7 bases, with 6 bases sitting between them. CDR3 size: 11 residues. The V gene's germline CDR1 is KGHSH and CDR2 LQKENI. This CDR3 is CASSPQGEAFF. The CDR3 coding sequence is TGTGCCAGCTCACCCCAGGGTGAAGCTTTCTTT.

This chain uses TRBV7-9 with TRBJ2-2; perhaps TRBD2 as D (6 bases). V lost 3 bases and J lost 3, with 11 bases in between. The V gene's germline CDR1 is SEHNR and CDR2 FQNEAQ (reference sequence). There are 15 residues in the CDR3. The CDR3 reads CASSFSGGDTGELFF. The CDR3 DNA reads as TGTGCCAGCAGCTTCTCAGGCGGGGACACCGGGGAGCTGTTTTTT. The variable domain in full, with the rest retrieved from reference TRBV7-9 and TRBJ2-2, is DTGVSQNPRHKITKRGQNVTFRCDPISEHNRLYWYRQTLGQGPEFLTYFQNEAQLEKSRLLSDRFSAERPKGSFSTLEIQRTEQGDSAMYLCASSFSGGDTGELFFGEGSRLTVL.

CDR3 sequence: CASSPRGVGDTQYF. CDR3 bases: TGTGCCAGCTCACCGCGGGGGGTTGGAGATACGCAGTATTTT. The chain has TRBV18 and TRBJ2-3; 8 nucleotides align to TRBD2. Germline trimming cut 3 bases from V and 5 bases from J; bases unmatched to any gene: 4. Germline V gives CDR1 KGHSH, CDR2 LQKENI. This CDR3 region has 14 residues.

The V call is TRBV27, the J call TRBJ2-1, with D possibly being TRBD2 (6 bases). The germline V gene has CDR1 MNHEY and CDR2 SMNVEV (reference sequence). V was cut by 2 bases and J by 2 bases, with 10 bases left in between. This CDR3 comprises 15 residues. The DNA for the CDR3 is TGTGCCAGCAGTTTAATAGCGGCGACCTACAATGAGCAGTTCTTC. Translating gives CASSLIAATYNEQFF.

The chain employs TRBV11-2 and TRBJ2-3; 12 bases are shared with TRBD2. V was pared by 5 bases and J by 2 bases, with 11 bases of the junction left unmatched. The germline V gene encodes CDR1 SGHAT and CDR2 FQNNGV. The length of the CDR3 is 18 residues. The CDR3 here is CASSLGLAGTRHTDTQYF. In DNA form, the CDR3 reads TGTGCCAGCAGCCTAGGACTAGCGGGAACGAGGCACACAGATACGCAGTATTTT.

The V and J genes are TRBV20-1 and TRBJ1-2; D remains ambiguous. CDR3 length: 11 residues. The V end was cut by 0 bases, the J end by 6 bases, with 5 bases between. CDR1 is DFQATT and CDR2 is SNEGSKA in the germline V gene (reference sequence). Written as DNA, the CDR3 is TGCAGTGCTAGAGAGCGAGATGGCTACACCTTC. Its protein is CSARERDGYTF.

The chain is built from TRBV7-2 and TRBJ2-3; 10 nucleotides line up with TRBD2. Per the germline V gene, CDR1 is SGHTA and CDR2 is FQGNSA. Losses at the gene ends were 5 bases for V and 2 bases for J; bases not matched to a gene: 7. The CDR3 spans 16 residues. The CDR3 protein is CASSGPSGRITDTQYF. The CDR3 DNA reads TGTGCCAGCAGCGGCCCTAGCGGGAGAATCACAGATACGCAGTATTTT. Using reference TRBV7-2 and TRBJ2-3 for the parts outside the CDR3, the full variable domain is GAGVSQSPSNKVTEKGKDVELRCDPISGHTALYWYRQSLGQGLEFLIYFQGNSAPDKSGLPSDRFSAERTGGSVSTLTIQRTQQEDSAVYLCASSGPSGRITDTQYFGPGTRLTVL.

The chain joins TRBV2 to TRBJ1-1; D unclear. Germline loops: CDR1 SNHLY, CDR2 FYNNEI. Trimming cost V 3 bases and J 5 bases, with 7 bases left between them. The CDR3 covers 12 residues. The CDR3 nucleotides are TGTGCCAGCAGTGAGAGCTTAACTGAAGCTTTCTTT. This codes for CASSESLTEAFF.

This clone came up a few times. The rearrangement links TRBV6-5 to TRBJ2-3; no definite D call. The germline V and J ends were trimmed by 5 bases and 2 bases, with 5 bases remaining between them. This CDR3 spans 12 amino acids. The V gene's germline CDR1 is MNHEY and CDR2 SVGAGI. The CDR3 coding sequence is TGTGCCAGCAGTCAGAACACAGATACGCAGTATTTT. This gives the protein CASSQNTDTQYF.

This clone has a handful of counts. V gene TRBV11-2 combines with J gene TRBJ2-6; D is uncertain. Trimming took 3 bases from V and 0 from J, leaving 9 bases between them. Germline CDR1 and CDR2: SGHAT and FQNNGV. The CDR3 loop spans 16 amino acids. As DNA, the CDR3 is TGTGCCAGCAGCTTTAACGGCGGCTCTGGGGCCAACGTCCTGACTTTC. Translated: CASSFNGGSGANVLTF.

In this sample, this clone turned up a few times. This chain connects TRBV6-1 to TRBJ1-1; no clear D gene. V lost 7 bases to trimming and J lost 6 bases, with 15 bases between them. The CDR3 has 13 residues. Per germline, CDR1 MNHNS and CDR2 SASEGT. The CDR3 protein is CASTAPGYPEAFF. The CDR3 coding sequence is TGTGCCAGCACCGCGCCGGGGTACCCTGAAGCTTTCTTT.

This rearrangement joins TRBV5-5 to TRBJ2-7; D unclear. The ends were cut back, 0 bases at V and 1 base at J, with 11 bases in the middle. Germline CDR1 SGHKS, CDR2 YYEKEE (reference sequence). This CDR3 region has 15 residues. The CDR3 DNA is TGTGCCAGCAGCTTGGTGGCGGAGACTTCCTACGAGCAGTACTTC. Protein product: CASSLVAETSYEQYF.

The genes are TRBV18 and TRBJ2-1; D may be TRBD1 (6 bases). Deletions cut 2 bases from V and 5 bases from J, with 7 bases between. Germline V gives CDR1 KGHSH, CDR2 LQKENI. The CDR3 consists of 13 residues. CDR3 amino acids: CASSPGQHNEQFF. The CDR3 DNA reads as TGTGCCAGCTCACCAGGACAGCACAATGAGCAGTTCTTC. Complete variable domain (other parts from reference TRBV18 and TRBJ2-1): NAGVMQNPRHLVRRRGQEARLRCSPMKGHSHVYWYRQLPEEGLKFMVYLQKENIIDESGMPKERFSAEFPKEGPSILRIQQVVRGDSAAYFCASSPGQHNEQFFGPGTRLTVL.

This rearrangement joins TRBV19 to TRBJ2-7; 10 bases line up with TRBD2. CDR1 LNHDA and CDR2 SQIVND come from the germline V gene (reference sequence). The CDR3 loop spans 17 amino acids. J was trimmed by 0 bases and V by 4 bases; bases with no gene match: 9. The CDR3 loop reads CASSRLAGAQSSYEQYF. The CDR3 DNA sequence: TGTGCCAGTAGTAGGCTAGCGGGAGCCCAGAGCTCCTACGAGCAGTACTTC.

This clone showed up just once. The chain combines TRBV10-2 with TRBJ1-2; 7 nucleotides agree with TRBD1. CDR3 length: 15 residues. CDR1 and CDR2 (germline): WSHSY, SAAADI. V shed 4 bases, J shed 3 bases, and the junction held 8 bases outside the gene matches. CDR3 sequence (DNA): TGCGCCAGCAGTGCCCCTGCCGGGACAGACTATGGCTACACCTTC. It codes for CASSAPAGTDYGYTF.

The chain employs TRBV30 and TRBJ2-3; 7 bases map to TRBD2. Trimming cost V 0 bases and J 5 bases; bases outside gene matches: 8. CDR3 length: 15 amino acids. Looked up from germline, CDR1 is GTSNPN and CDR2 is SVGIG (reference sequence). This CDR3 reads CAWSVLRGGRDTQYF. The CDR3 DNA reads as TGTGCCTGGAGTGTATTGCGGGGCGGGAGAGATACGCAGTATTTT. The whole variable domain, remainder taken from reference TRBV30 and TRBJ2-3, is SQTIHQWPATLVQPVGSPLSLECTVEGTSNPNLYWYRQAAGRGLQLLFYSVGIGQISSEVPQNLSASRPQDRQFILSSKKLLLSDSGFYLCAWSVLRGGRDTQYFGPGTRLTVL.

This clone was observed a handful of times. This chain links TRBV25-1 with TRBJ1-2; the match to TRBD1 covers 7 bases. Looked up from germline, CDR1 is MGHDK and CDR2 is SYGVNS. This CDR3 has 13 amino acids. V dropped 4 bases and J dropped 5; count of bases not matched to a gene: 4. The CDR3 sequence is CASSVGQQYGYTF. The CDR3 DNA is TGTGCCAGCAGTGTGGGACAGCAATATGGCTACACCTTC.

The chain has TRBV6-1 and TRBJ2-7, with 13 positions matching TRBD2. Germline V gives CDR1 MNHNS, CDR2 SASEGT. The J segment lost 3 bases and the V segment lost 0 bases, leaving 2 bases of the junction unmatched. The CDR3 has 16 amino acids. The CDR3, as DNA: TGTGCCAGCAGTGAAGCAGGACTAGCGGGAGACTACGAGCAGTACTTC. Its protein product is CASSEAGLAGDYEQYF.